Following are 30 T cell receptor beta chains from one sample sequenced in a study of CD8+ T cells in alopecia areata. Treatment described: oral pan-JAK inhibitor, 5-10 mg twice daily. After isolation, RNA underwent reverse transcription to generate cDNA as the sequencing template. The protocol was immunoSEQ multiplex PCR, while the TCRdb copy is restricted to in-frame clones and leaves out a portion. The data show approximately 210,000 clones, around three fifths seen once. This specimen was CD4+ T cells sorted from blood, taken at week 24, from a patient treated with tofacitinib. Receptors originate from a human donor with alopecia areata.

This chain uses TRBV5-1 with TRBJ2-7, with no clear D. Germline V CDR1 and CDR2: SGHRS, YFSETQ. The CDR3 has 13 residues. V was cut by 1 base and J by 0 bases, with 5 bases left in between. The CDR3 nucleotides are TGCGCCAGCAGCTTGCAGAGCTCCTACGAGCAGTACTTC. This sequence encodes CASSLQSSYEQYF.

This rearrangement joins TRBV29-1 to TRBJ2-7, with D tentatively TRBD2 (6 bases). V was shortened by 5 bases and J by 1 base, with 9 bases between the two germline ends. This CDR3 has 12 amino acids. Germline CDR1 is SQVTM and CDR2 is ANQGSEA. The CDR3: CSVRDSSYEQYF. The DNA of the CDR3 is TGCAGCGTTCGGGACTCTTCCTACGAGCAGTACTTC.

The genes are TRBV30 and TRBJ2-5; tentatively, D is TRBD2 (5 bases). V was shortened by 4 bases and J by 5 bases, with 14 bases between the two germline ends. Germline-derived CDR1 and CDR2 are GTSNPN and SVGIG (reference sequence). This CDR3 is 13 amino acids long. CDR3 amino acids: CAWIGLGDETQYF. As DNA, the CDR3 is TGTGCCTGGATTGGGCTGGGAGACGAGACCCAGTACTTC.

The V and J genes are TRBV30 and TRBJ2-1; possibly TRBD2 for D (5 bases). This CDR3 region has 13 residues. The germline V gene encodes CDR1 GTSNPN and CDR2 SVGIG (reference sequence). V was cut by 8 bases and J by 5 bases, with 16 bases left in between. CDR3 loop: CAATGLADNEQFF. The CDR3, as DNA: TGTGCCGCAACCGGGCTAGCTGACAATGAGCAGTTCTTC.

This clone has ten or more counts. Here the CDR3 DNA reads TGTGCCAGCAGCTCTACCCCGGGGCAGGGCTACACCTTC. This gives the protein CASSSTPGQGYTF. This chain joins TRBV7-3 and TRBJ1-2; a possible D gene is TRBD1 (5 bases). There are 13 residues in the CDR3. The germline V gene has CDR1 SGHTA and CDR2 FQGTGA. The ends were cut back, 4 bases at V and 8 bases at J, with 14 bases in the middle.

The gene calls are TRBV5-6 and TRBJ1-5; D is possibly TRBD1 (5 bases). The CDR3 is 12 residues long. The ends were cut back, 3 bases at V and 6 bases at J, with 7 bases in the middle. Germline values: CDR1 SGHDT, CDR2 YYEEEE. Written as DNA, the CDR3 is TGTGCCAGCAGCTCAGGGCTTCAGCCCCAGCATTTT. This sequence encodes CASSSGLQPQHF.

Only a few counts were recorded for this clone. J is TRBJ2-5 and V is TRBV29-1; a possible D gene is TRBD2 (6 bases). V dropped 3 bases and J dropped 4 bases, with 12 bases sitting between them. The CDR3 sequence is 13 residues long. CDR1 is SQVTM and CDR2 is ANQGSEA in the germline V gene. The CDR3 spells CSVEAKEGETQYF. The CDR3, as DNA: TGCAGCGTTGAGGCAAAGGAGGGAGAGACCCAGTACTTC.

The chain recombines TRBV4-1 with TRBJ1-1; possible D gene TRBD1, 6 bases. Deletions cut 6 bases from V and 0 bases from J, with 14 bases between. This CDR3 is built from 15 residues. The germline gives CDR1 MGHRA, CDR2 YSYEKL. In DNA, the CDR3 is TGCGCCAGCAGAGGGGGAACACTCATGAACACTGAAGCTTTCTTT. Encoded protein: CASRGGTLMNTEAFF.

V and J are TRBV29-1 and TRBJ2-3; D unresolved. Germline V gene lookup returns CDR1 SQVTM and CDR2 ANQGSEA. This CDR3 is 15 amino acids long. V lost 4 bases to trimming and J lost 2 bases, with 16 bases between them. The CDR3 protein is CSVGSTDGNTDTQYF. Here the CDR3 DNA reads TGCAGCGTTGGATCCACTGACGGTAACACAGATACGCAGTATTTT.

This clone has only one observation. The rearrangement links TRBV9 to TRBJ1-6; D ambiguous. There are 15 residues in the CDR3. Germline loops: CDR1 SGDLS, CDR2 YYNGEE. V gave up 0 bases and J gave up 6 bases, with 10 bases separating them. The CDR3 nucleotides read TGTGCCAGCAGCGTAGAGGGTAGAGCTAATTCACCCCTCCACTTT. This sequence encodes CASSVEGRANSPLHF. Based on the CDR3 plus reference TRBV9 and TRBJ1-6, the full variable domain is DSGVTQTPKHLITATGQRVTLRCSPRSGDLSVYWYQQSLDQGLQFLIQYYNGEERAKGNILERFSAQQFPDLHSELNLSSLELGDSALYFCASSVEGRANSPLHFGNGTRLTVT.

The J gene is TRBJ2-7, the V gene TRBV7-9, with D unclear. The germline V gene encodes CDR1 SEHNR and CDR2 FQNEAQ (reference sequence). The CDR3 runs to 13 residues. The V and J ends lost 3 bases and 2 bases respectively, with 8 bases between them. CDR3 amino acids: CASSFRSTYEQYF. CDR3 DNA sequence: TGTGCCAGCAGCTTCCGGAGTACCTACGAGCAGTACTTC. The variable domain in full, completed from reference TRBV7-9 and TRBJ2-7, reads DTGVSQNPRHKITKRGQNVTFRCDPISEHNRLYWYRQTLGQGPEFLTYFQNEAQLEKSRLLSDRFSAERPKGSFSTLEIQRTEQGDSAMYLCASSFRSTYEQYFGPGTRLTVT.

V gene TRBV4-3 combines with J gene TRBJ1-2, with D uncertain. This CDR3 has 14 residues. V was trimmed by 1 base and J by 4 bases, leaving 10 bases between them. The germline gives CDR1 LGHNA, CDR2 YSLEER. The CDR3 nucleotides are TGCGCCAGCAGCCAAGCCGGTGGGCTCTATGGCTACACCTTC. Residues: CASSQAGGLYGYTF.

This clone was observed a handful of times. V is TRBV14 and J is TRBJ2-5; D is ambiguous. The end of the DNA aligns better with TRBJ2-7, so the J call may be wrong. This CDR3 contains 15 residues. Germline V gene sequence: CDR1 SGHDN, CDR2 FVKESK. The CDR3 sequence is CASSQEGSYSYEQYF. As DNA, the CDR3 is TGTGCCAGCAGCCAAGAGGGCAGCTACTCCTACGAGCAGTACTTC.

The chain employs TRBV7-9 and TRBJ2-6; D call uncertain. With 5 bases removed from V and 4 bases from J, the gap between germline ends came to 15 bases. The CDR3 loop spans 16 amino acids. In germline, CDR1 is SEHNR, CDR2 FQNEAQ (reference sequence). CDR3 amino acids: CASSTSTIVGANVLTF. The CDR3, as DNA: TGTGCCAGCAGCACATCTACTATTGTGGGGGCCAACGTCCTGACTTTC.

The V gene is TRBV5-1, the J gene TRBJ2-3, with D possibly TRBD1 on 5 matching bases. The CDR3 contains 15 residues. V shed 0 bases and J shed 6 bases, with 14 bases lying between them. The V gene's germline CDR1 is SGHRS and CDR2 YFSETQ. The CDR3 is CASSLGTTQADTQYF. The CDR3, as DNA: TGCGCCAGCAGCTTGGGGACAACCCAGGCGGATACGCAGTATTTT.

The V and J genes are TRBV4-3 and TRBJ2-7, with 8 positions matching TRBD1. There are 16 residues in the CDR3. Trimming at V came to 0 bases and at J to 2 bases, leaving 6 bases not matched to a gene. Germline-derived CDR1 and CDR2 are LGHNA and YSLEER. In DNA form, the CDR3 reads TGCGCCAGCAGCCAAGATGAGGGACAGGACCCCTACGAGCAGTACTTC. Translating it yields CASSQDEGQDPYEQYF.

The chain combines TRBV29-1 with TRBJ1-1; TRBD1 is a possible D gene (5 bases). Germline V gene sequence: CDR1 SQVTM, CDR2 ANQGSEA. The CDR3 is made up of 13 amino acids. V lost 1 base, J lost 3 bases, and 9 bases lay in between. CDR3 amino acids: CSVEGRGDTEAFF. CDR3 coding DNA: TGCAGCGTTGAAGGACGGGGGGACACTGAAGCTTTCTTT.

This clone was detected a few times. The genes are TRBV13 and TRBJ2-1; no clear D gene. V dropped 4 bases and J dropped 7 bases, with 5 bases sitting between them. From germline, CDR1 is PRHDT and CDR2 FYEKMQ (reference sequence). This CDR3 is built from 11 residues. Here the CDR3 reads CASSSFNEQFF. Written as DNA, the CDR3 is TGTGCCAGCAGCTCCTTTAATGAGCAGTTCTTC.

V is TRBV5-1 and J is TRBJ2-5, with 8 nucleotides matching TRBD2. The CDR3 is 14 residues long. The V segment lost 4 bases and the J segment 2 bases; nucleotides outside the gene matches: 4. Germline loops: CDR1 SGHRS, CDR2 YFSETQ. CDR3 region: CASSHIAGQETQYF. CDR3 bases: TGCGCCAGCAGCCATATAGCGGGGCAAGAGACCCAGTACTTC.

The chain couples TRBV11-2 to TRBJ2-1; 8 bases are shared with TRBD1. Germline CDR1 reads SGHAT; CDR2 reads FQNNGV. The CDR3 has 15 amino acids. V was clipped by 4 bases and J by 1 base; unmatched bases: 3. The CDR3 nucleotides are TGTGCCAGCAGCTCGCGGACAGGGTCCTACAATGAGCAGTTCTTC. Its translation: CASSSRTGSYNEQFF.

The CDR3 spells CASSIKERQGTNGYTF. The CDR3 region has the DNA TGTGCCAGTAGTATCAAGGAAAGACAGGGCACAAATGGCTACACCTTC. The chain couples TRBV19 to TRBJ1-2; 7 nucleotides line up with TRBD1. Unmatched junction bases numbered 13, after V lost 3 bases and J lost 6 bases. The CDR3 contains 16 residues. Germline CDR1 reads LNHDA; CDR2 reads SQIVND (reference sequence).

The chain uses TRBV18 and TRBJ2-5; the D is unclear. V lost 6 bases and J 5 bases, leaving 13 bases between the germline ends. CDR3 length equals 13 residues. Looked up from germline, CDR1 is KGHSH and CDR2 is LQKENI. The CDR3: CASSQTSAETQYF. CDR3 sequence (DNA): TGTGCCAGCTCGCAGACCTCAGCGGAGACCCAGTACTTC.

The chain links TRBV9 to TRBJ2-6, with 7 bases aligning to TRBD1. Germline-derived CDR1 and CDR2 are SGDLS and YYNGEE. The V segment lost 3 bases and the J segment 2 bases; nucleotides outside the gene matches: 8. The CDR3 is 17 amino acids. CDR3: CASSGLLGGPGANVLTF. In DNA, the CDR3 is TGTGCCAGCAGCGGCTTACTAGGGGGCCCTGGGGCCAACGTCCTGACTTTC. Supplemented by reference TRBV9 and TRBJ2-6, the full variable domain reads DSGVTQTPKHLITATGQRVTLRCSPRSGDLSVYWYQQSLDQGLQFLIQYYNGEERAKGNILERFSAQQFPDLHSELNLSSLELGDSALYFCASSGLLGGPGANVLTFGAGSRLTVL.

The chain joins TRBV5-6 to TRBJ1-2; no clear D. Germline CDR1 is SGHDT and CDR2 is YYEEEE. The CDR3 covers 11 residues. Trimming stripped 7 bases from V and 3 bases from J, with 7 bases between. The CDR3 reads CASHGDYGYTF. The CDR3 DNA reads as TGTGCCAGCCACGGAGACTATGGCTACACCTTC.

The rearrangement joins TRBV28 to TRBJ1-5; possible D gene TRBD1, 5 bases. Germline V gene lookup returns CDR1 MDHEN and CDR2 SYDVKM. The V gene lost 6 bases and the J gene lost 6 bases, with 12 bases spanning the gap. The CDR3 contains 13 residues. As DNA, the CDR3 is TGTGCCAGCAGGCCTGACAGATTTCAGCCCCAGCATTTT. The encoded protein is CASRPDRFQPQHF.

V gene TRBV13 combines with J gene TRBJ1-2, with D unresolved. V was pared by 2 bases and J by 5 bases, with 9 bases between. CDR3 size: 13 residues. Germline CDR1 is PRHDT and CDR2 is FYEKMQ (reference sequence). CDR3 sequence (DNA): TGTGCCAGCAGCTTAAATGAGGCGTATGGCTACACCTTC. As protein: CASSLNEAYGYTF.

The rearrangement links TRBV25-1 to TRBJ2-1, with 7 positions matching TRBD2. CDR1 MGHDK and CDR2 SYGVNS come from the germline V gene. This CDR3 is built from 14 residues. Trimming at V came to 7 bases and at J to 7 bases, leaving 10 bases not matched to a gene. DNA of the CDR3: TGTGCCAGCAAGCCCAGCGGGGTTAAAAATGAGCAGTTCTTC. Translated, it gives CASKPSGVKNEQFF.

This CDR3 is CASSQREGGNGYTF. The CDR3 DNA reads TGCGCCAGCAGCCAAAGGGAAGGAGGGAACGGCTACACCTTC. V is TRBV4-3 and J is TRBJ1-2; D ambiguous. CDR1 is LGHNA, CDR2 YSLEER, per germline. The CDR3 totals 14 residues. V was cut by 2 bases and J by 8 bases, with 15 bases left in between.

The chain employs TRBV29-1 and TRBJ2-1; possible D gene TRBD2, 5 bases. V was shortened by 6 bases and J by 8 bases, with 11 bases between the two germline ends. The germline V gene encodes CDR1 SQVTM and CDR2 ANQGSEA. The CDR3 extends over 11 amino acids. The CDR3, as DNA: TGCAGCGTGGACTCCAGACATGAGCAGTTCTTC. Amino acid sequence: CSVDSRHEQFF.

The chain's CDR3 is CATVQGRGNTEAFF. For the CDR3, the DNA is TGTGCCACCGTACAGGGCCGGGGGAACACTGAAGCTTTCTTT. The rearrangement uses TRBV7-2 and TRBJ1-1; tentative D call: TRBD1 (6 bases). Germline CDR1 and CDR2: SGHTA and FQGNSA. There are 14 residues in the CDR3. V was trimmed by 10 bases and J by 1 base, leaving 16 bases between them.